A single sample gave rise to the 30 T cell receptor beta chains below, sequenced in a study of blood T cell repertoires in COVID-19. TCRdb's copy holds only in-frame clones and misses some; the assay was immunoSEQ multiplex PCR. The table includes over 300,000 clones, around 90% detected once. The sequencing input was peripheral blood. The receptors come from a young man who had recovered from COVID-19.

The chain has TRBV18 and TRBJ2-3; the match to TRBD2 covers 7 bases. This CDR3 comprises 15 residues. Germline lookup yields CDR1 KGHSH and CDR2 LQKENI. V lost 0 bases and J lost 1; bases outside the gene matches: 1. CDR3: CASSPPGLRTDTQYF. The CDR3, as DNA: TGTGCCAGCTCACCACCGGGACTACGCACAGATACGCAGTATTTT.

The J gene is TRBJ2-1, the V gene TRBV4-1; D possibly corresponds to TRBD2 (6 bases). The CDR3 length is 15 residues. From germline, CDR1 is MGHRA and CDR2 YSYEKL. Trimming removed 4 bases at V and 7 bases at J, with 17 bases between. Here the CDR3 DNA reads TGCGCCAGCAGCCCACCTGGCGGGGCGAGGAATGAGCAGTTCTTC. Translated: CASSPPGGARNEQFF.

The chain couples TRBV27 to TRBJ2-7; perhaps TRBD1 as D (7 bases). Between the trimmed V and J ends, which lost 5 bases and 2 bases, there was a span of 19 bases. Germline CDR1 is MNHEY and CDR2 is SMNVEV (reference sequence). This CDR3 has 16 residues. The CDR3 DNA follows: TGTGCCAGCAGTCCATATGCGACAGGGAGGCCCTACGAGCAGTACTTC. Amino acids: CASSPYATGRPYEQYF.

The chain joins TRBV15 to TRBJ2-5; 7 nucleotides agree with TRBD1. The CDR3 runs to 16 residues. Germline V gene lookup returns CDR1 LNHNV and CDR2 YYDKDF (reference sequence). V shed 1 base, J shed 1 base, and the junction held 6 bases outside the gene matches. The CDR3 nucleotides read TGTGCCACCAGCAGAGGCATCGGGACAGCCCAAGAGACCCAGTACTTC. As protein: CATSRGIGTAQETQYF. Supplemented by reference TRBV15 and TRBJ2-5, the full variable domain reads DAMVIQNPRYQVTQFGKPVTLSCSQTLNHNVMYWYQQKSSQAPKLLFHYYDKDFNNEADTPDNFQSRRPNTSFCFLDIRSPGLGDTAMYLCATSRGIGTAQETQYFGPGTRLLVL.

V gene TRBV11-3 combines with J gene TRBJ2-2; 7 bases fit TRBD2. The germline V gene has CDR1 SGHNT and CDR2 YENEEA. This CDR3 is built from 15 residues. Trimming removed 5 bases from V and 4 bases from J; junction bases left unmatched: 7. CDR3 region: CASSPSGELTGELFF. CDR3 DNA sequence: TGTGCCAGCAGCCCGAGCGGGGAGCTCACCGGGGAGCTGTTTTTT.

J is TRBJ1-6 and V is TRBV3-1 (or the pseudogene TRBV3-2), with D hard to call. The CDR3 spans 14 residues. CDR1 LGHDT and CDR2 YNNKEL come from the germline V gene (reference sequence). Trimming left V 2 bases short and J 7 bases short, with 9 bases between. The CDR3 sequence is CASSQRQVNSPLHF. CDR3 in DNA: TGTGCCAGCAGCCAACGGCAGGTGAATTCACCCCTCCACTTT.

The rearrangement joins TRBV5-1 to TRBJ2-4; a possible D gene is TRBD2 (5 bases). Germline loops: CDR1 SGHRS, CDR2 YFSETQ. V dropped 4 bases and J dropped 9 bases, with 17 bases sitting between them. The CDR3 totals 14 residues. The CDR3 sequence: CASSPQVEGGIQYF. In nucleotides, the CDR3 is TGCGCCAGCAGCCCCCAGGTTGAGGGTGGCATTCAGTACTTC.

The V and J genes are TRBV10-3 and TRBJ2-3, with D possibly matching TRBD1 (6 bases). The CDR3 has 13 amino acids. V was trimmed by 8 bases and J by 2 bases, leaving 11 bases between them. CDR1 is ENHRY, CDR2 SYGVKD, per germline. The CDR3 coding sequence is TGTGCCATCCAGGGACACCACACAGATACGCAGTATTTT. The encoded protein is CAIQGHHTDTQYF.

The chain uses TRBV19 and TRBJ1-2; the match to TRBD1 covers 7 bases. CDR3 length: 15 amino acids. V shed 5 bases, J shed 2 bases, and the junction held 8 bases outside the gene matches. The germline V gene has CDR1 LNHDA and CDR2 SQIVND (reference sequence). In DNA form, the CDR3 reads TGTGCCAGTAGTTCCCGGGACAGCGTCAACTATGGCTACACCTTC. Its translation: CASSSRDSVNYGYTF.

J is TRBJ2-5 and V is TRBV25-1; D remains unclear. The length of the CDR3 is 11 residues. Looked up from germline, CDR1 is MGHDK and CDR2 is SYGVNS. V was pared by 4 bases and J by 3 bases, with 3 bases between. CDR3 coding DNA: TGTGCCAGCAGTGCCAAAGAGACCCAGTACTTC. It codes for CASSAKETQYF.

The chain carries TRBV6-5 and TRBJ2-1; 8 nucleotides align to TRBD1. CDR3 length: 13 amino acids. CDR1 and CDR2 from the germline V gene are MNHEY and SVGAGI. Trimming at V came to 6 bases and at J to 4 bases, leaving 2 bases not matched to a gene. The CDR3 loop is CASRTGAYNEQFF. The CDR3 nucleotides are TGTGCCAGCAGGACAGGGGCATACAATGAGCAGTTCTTC.

The CDR3 is CASSLVPEREVNEQYF. Here the CDR3 DNA reads TGCGCCAGCAGCTTGGTCCCGGAGCGGGAGGTTAACGAGCAGTACTTC. The chain combines TRBV5-1 with TRBJ2-7; 9 nucleotides agree with TRBD2. The CDR3 runs 16 residues. Germline CDR1 SGHRS, CDR2 YFSETQ. The V segment lost 0 bases and the J segment 5 bases; nucleotides outside the gene matches: 9.

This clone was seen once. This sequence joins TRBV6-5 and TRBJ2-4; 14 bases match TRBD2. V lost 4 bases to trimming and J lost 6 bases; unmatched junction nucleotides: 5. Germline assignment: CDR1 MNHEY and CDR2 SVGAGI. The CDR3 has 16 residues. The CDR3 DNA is TGTGCCAGCAGTTTCACTGGGACTAGCGGGGGAAACATTCAGTACTTC. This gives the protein CASSFTGTSGGNIQYF.

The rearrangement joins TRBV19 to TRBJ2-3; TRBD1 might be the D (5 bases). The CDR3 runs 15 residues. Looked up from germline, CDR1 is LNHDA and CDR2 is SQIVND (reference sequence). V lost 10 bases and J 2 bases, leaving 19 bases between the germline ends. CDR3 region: CATTQGSFTTDTQYF. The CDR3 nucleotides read TGTGCCACCACGCAGGGTTCTTTTACCACAGATACGCAGTATTTT.

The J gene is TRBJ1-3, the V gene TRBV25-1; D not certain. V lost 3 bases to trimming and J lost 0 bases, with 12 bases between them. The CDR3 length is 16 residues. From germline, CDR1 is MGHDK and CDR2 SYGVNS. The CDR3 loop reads CASSDGEAASGNTIYF. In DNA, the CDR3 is TGTGCCAGCAGTGATGGAGAGGCCGCCTCTGGAAACACCATATATTTT.

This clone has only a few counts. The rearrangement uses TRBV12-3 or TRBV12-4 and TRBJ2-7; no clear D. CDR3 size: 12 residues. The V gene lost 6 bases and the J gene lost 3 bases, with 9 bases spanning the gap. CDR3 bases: TGTGCCAGCAGGATGACACTCTACGAGCAGTACTTC. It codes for CASRMTLYEQYF.

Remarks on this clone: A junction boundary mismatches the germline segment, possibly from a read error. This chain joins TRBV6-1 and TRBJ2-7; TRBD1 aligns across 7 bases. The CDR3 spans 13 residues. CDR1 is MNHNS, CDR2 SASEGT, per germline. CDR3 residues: CASREGAPYEQYF. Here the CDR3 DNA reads TGTGCCAGCCGTGAGGGGGCCCCCTACGAGCAGTACTTC.

CDR3 sequence reads: CASSPGGYTQYF. The CDR3 region has the DNA TGCGCCAGCAGCCCAGGGGGCTATACGCAGTATTTT. This sequence joins TRBV5-1 and TRBJ2-3, with 8 bases aligning to TRBD1. In germline, CDR1 is SGHRS, CDR2 YFSETQ. V dropped 4 bases and J dropped 7; count of bases not matched to a gene: 2. The CDR3 spans 12 residues.

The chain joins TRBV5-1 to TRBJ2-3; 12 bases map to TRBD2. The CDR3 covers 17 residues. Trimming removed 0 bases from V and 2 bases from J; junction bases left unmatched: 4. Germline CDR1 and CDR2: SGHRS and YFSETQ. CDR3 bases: TGCGCCAGCAGCTTGGGACTAGCGGGAGTGATCACAGATACGCAGTATTTT. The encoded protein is CASSLGLAGVITDTQYF. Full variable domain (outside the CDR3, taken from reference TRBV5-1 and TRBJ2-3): KAGVTQTPRYLIKTRGQQVTLSCSPISGHRSVSWYQQTPGQGLQFLFEYFSETQRNKGNFPGRFSGRQFSNSRSEMNVSTLELGDSALYLCASSLGLAGVITDTQYFGPGTRLTVL.

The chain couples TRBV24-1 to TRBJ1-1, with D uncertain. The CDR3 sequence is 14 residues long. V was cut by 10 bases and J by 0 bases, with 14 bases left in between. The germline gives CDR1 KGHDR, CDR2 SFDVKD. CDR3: CATKPTEMNTEAFF. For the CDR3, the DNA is TGTGCCACTAAACCAACAGAGATGAACACTGAAGCTTTCTTT.

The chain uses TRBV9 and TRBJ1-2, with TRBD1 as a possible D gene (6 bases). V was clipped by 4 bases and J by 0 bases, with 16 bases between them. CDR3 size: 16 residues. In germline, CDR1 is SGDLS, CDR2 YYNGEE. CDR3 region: CASSMTGDRSNYGYTF. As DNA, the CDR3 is TGTGCCAGCAGCATGACAGGAGACCGCTCTAACTATGGCTACACCTTC.

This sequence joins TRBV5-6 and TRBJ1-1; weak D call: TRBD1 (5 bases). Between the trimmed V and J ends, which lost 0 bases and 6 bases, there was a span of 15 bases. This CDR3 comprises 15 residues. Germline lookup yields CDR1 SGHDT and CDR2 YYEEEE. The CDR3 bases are TGTGCCAGCAGCTTGGCCGGATGGGGGGATGCTGAAGCTTTCTTT. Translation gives CASSLAGWGDAEAFF.

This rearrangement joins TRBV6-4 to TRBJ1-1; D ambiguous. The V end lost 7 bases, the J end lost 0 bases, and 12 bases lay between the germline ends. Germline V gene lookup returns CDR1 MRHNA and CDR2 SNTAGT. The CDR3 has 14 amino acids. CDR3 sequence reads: CASKKQNMNTEAFF. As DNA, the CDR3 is TGTGCCAGCAAAAAACAGAATATGAACACTGAAGCTTTCTTT.

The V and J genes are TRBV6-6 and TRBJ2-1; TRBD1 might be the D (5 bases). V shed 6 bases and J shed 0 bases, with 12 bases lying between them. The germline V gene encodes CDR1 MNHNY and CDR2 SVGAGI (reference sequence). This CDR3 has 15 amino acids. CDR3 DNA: TGTGCCAGCAGCGACAGCAAGAGCTCCTACAATGAGCAGTTCTTC. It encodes CASSDSKSSYNEQFF.

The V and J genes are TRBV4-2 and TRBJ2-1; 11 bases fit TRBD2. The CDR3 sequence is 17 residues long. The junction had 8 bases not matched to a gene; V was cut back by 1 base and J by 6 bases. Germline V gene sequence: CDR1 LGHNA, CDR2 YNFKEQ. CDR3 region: CASSQAELAGEVNEQFF. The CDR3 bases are TGTGCCAGCAGCCAAGCGGAACTAGCGGGAGAGGTCAATGAGCAGTTCTTC.

The CDR3 sequence is CASSIWYTAGRGTEAFF. CDR3 nucleotide sequence: TGTGCCAGTAGTATTTGGTACACGGCCGGTCGCGGCACTGAAGCTTTCTTT. This chain links TRBV19 with TRBJ1-1, with no clear D. V was trimmed by 3 bases and J by 4 bases, leaving 21 bases between them. The CDR3 totals 17 residues. Germline CDR1 reads LNHDA; CDR2 reads SQIVND (reference sequence).

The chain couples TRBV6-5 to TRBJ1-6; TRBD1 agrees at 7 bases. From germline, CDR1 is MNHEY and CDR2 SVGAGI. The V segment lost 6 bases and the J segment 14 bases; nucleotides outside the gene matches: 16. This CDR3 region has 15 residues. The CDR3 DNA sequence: TGTGCCAGCAGCCGCGGACAGAGCAGGGGGAGAACCCTCCACTTT. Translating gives CASSRGQSRGRTLHF.

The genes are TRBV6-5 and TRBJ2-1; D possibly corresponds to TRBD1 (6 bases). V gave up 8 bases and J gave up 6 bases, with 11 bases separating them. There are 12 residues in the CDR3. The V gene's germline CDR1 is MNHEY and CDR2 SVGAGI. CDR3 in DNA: TGTGCCAGCGGCACCAGGGGCAATGAGCAGTTCTTC. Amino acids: CASGTRGNEQFF.

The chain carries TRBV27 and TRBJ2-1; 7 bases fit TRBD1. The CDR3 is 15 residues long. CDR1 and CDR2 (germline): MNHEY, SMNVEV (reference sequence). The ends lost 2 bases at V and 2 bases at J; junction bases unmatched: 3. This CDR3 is CASSLGTAPYNEQFF. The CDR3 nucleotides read TGTGCCAGCAGTTTAGGGACAGCCCCCTACAATGAGCAGTTCTTC.

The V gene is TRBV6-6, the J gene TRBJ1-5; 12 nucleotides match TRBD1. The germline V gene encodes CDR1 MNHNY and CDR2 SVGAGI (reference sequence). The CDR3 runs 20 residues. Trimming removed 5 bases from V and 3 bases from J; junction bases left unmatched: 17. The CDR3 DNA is TGTGCCAGCAGTCAAAACCTCCGGGACAGGGGGCGCGCCTACAATCAGCCCCAGCATTTT. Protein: CASSQNLRDRGRAYNQPQHF.